A single sample gave rise to the 26 T cell receptor beta chains below, sequenced in a study of early T cells in non-severe SARS-CoV-2 infection. TCRdb itself ran the 5' RACE reads through MiXCR, one entry per CDR3 protein. The data show tens of thousands of distinct CDR3 sequences, with approximately 13% seen just once and approximately 8.5% held by the top ten. The sample in question was whole blood, obtained at baseline. The receptors derive from an adult who was a healthcare worker with PCR-confirmed SARS-CoV-2 infection or an uninfected control (not recorded which).

V is TRBV7-6 and J is TRBJ2-3, with a tentative D call TRBD1 (6 bases). The germline V gene encodes CDR1 SGHVS and CDR2 FNYEAQ. Trimming shortened V by 6 bases and J by 0 bases, and 13 bases separated the two germline ends. This CDR3 has 15 amino acids. The CDR3 region has the DNA TGTGCCAGCAGTTTTCAGGGGAGCAGCACAGATACGCAGTATTTT. It yields the protein CASSFQGSSTDTQYF.

This chain links TRBV7-9 with TRBJ1-3; TRBD1 might be the D (5 bases). Trimming took off 1 base at V and 0 bases at J, with 13 bases between the two ends. Germline-derived CDR1 and CDR2 are SEHNR and FQNEAQ (reference sequence). This CDR3 comprises 17 residues. The CDR3 nucleotides read TGTGCCAGCAGCTTAGGGGGCCCGCAGGGCTCTGGAAACACCATATATTTT. This codes for CASSLGGPQGSGNTIYF.

The table lists this clonotype with a few counts. V usage is TRBV7-9 and J usage is TRBJ2-5; a weak D match, TRBD1 (6 bases). Germline V lookup: CDR1 SEHNR, CDR2 FQNEAQ (reference sequence). V was trimmed by 5 bases and J by 2 bases, leaving 18 bases between them. This CDR3 is 16 amino acids long. CDR3 loop: CASSTEGTREQETQYF. In DNA form, the CDR3 reads TGTGCCAGCAGCACCGAGGGGACACGCGAACAAGAGACCCAGTACTTC.

This clonotype has more than one count but fewer than ten. The chain carries TRBV18 and TRBJ2-7, with TRBD2 matching 11 bases. This CDR3 is built from 13 residues. With V trimmed by 3 bases and J by 5 bases, 0 bases remained unmatched. The germline gives CDR1 KGHSH, CDR2 LQKENI. The CDR3, as DNA: TGTGCCAGCTCACCGGGACTAGCGGACGAGCAGTACTTC. It is translated as CASSPGLADEQYF.

The rearrangement uses TRBV7-9 and TRBJ2-3, with a tentative D call TRBD1 (5 bases). The CDR3 length is 15 residues. V gave up 2 bases and J gave up 6 bases, with 15 bases separating them. From germline, CDR1 is SEHNR and CDR2 FQNEAQ (reference sequence). The CDR3 spells CASSLKGRVTDTQYF. DNA of the CDR3: TGTGCCAGCAGCTTAAAAGGCAGGGTAACGGATACGCAGTATTTT. The variable domain in full, completed from reference TRBV7-9 and TRBJ2-3, reads DTGVSQNPRHKITKRGQNVTFRCDPISEHNRLYWYRQTLGQGPEFLTYFQNEAQLEKSRLLSDRFSAERPKGSFSTLEIQRTEQGDSAMYLCASSLKGRVTDTQYFGPGTRLTVL.

This clonotype showed up many times. V gene TRBV16 combines with J gene TRBJ1-6; TRBD1 matches at 8 bases. V trimming: 4 bases; J trimming: 6 bases; junction bases outside the gene matches: 2. Germline CDR1 reads KGHSY; CDR2 reads FQNENV. This CDR3 contains 14 residues. CDR3 nucleotide sequence: TGTGCCAGCAGCCTACAGGGGGGTAATTCACCCCTCCACTTT. It encodes CASSLQGGNSPLHF.

In this sample, this clonotype turned up a few times. CDR3 in amino acids: CASSQGGRDPHNEQFF. Written as DNA, the CDR3 is TGTGCCAGCAGCCAAGGTGGCAGGGACCCCCACAATGAGCAGTTCTTC. The V gene is TRBV3-1, the J gene TRBJ2-1; D tentatively reads TRBD1 or TRBD2 (5 bases each). The CDR3 loop spans 16 amino acids. V was cut by 1 base and J by 5 bases, with 15 bases left in between. The germline CDR1 and CDR2 sequences are LGHDT and YNNKEL (reference sequence).

This clonotype has more than one count but fewer than ten. This chain links TRBV30 with TRBJ2-7; D perhaps matches TRBD2 (5 bases). Germline lookup yields CDR1 GTSNPN and CDR2 SVGIG (reference sequence). The CDR3 loop spans 14 amino acids. The V end lost 0 bases, the J end lost 6 bases, and 15 bases lay between the germline ends. This CDR3 is CAWSVSGILTEQYF. DNA for the CDR3: TGTGCCTGGAGTGTATCGGGGATCTTGACCGAGCAGTACTTC.

This clonotype was detected ten times or more. The V gene is TRBV2, the J gene TRBJ2-3, with a weak D call TRBD1 (6 bases). This CDR3 comprises 15 residues. Germline V lookup: CDR1 SNHLY, CDR2 FYNNEI. Trimming pared 3 bases from V and 0 bases from J, leaving 10 bases between. CDR3 DNA sequence: TGTGCCAGCAGTGACGGACAGCTTAGCACAGATACGCAGTATTTT. Amino acids: CASSDGQLSTDTQYF. The full variable domain, in which reference TRBV2 and TRBJ2-3 provide the parts outside the CDR3, is EPEVTQTPSHQVTQMGQEVILRCVPISNHLYFYWYRQILGQKVEFLVSFYNNEISEKSEIFDDQFSVERPDGSNFTLKIRSTKLEDSAMYFCASSDGQLSTDTQYFGPGTRLTVL.

Ten or more counts support this clonotype. This chain joins TRBV7-3 and TRBJ1-2, with a tentative D call TRBD1 (6 bases). CDR3 length equals 13 residues. Trimming stripped 3 bases from V and 8 bases from J, with 13 bases between. Germline V gene data show CDR1 as SGHTA and CDR2 as FQGTGA. CDR3 amino acids: CASSLGHSYGYTF. For the CDR3, the DNA is TGTGCCAGCAGCTTGGGACACTCCTACGGCTACACCTTC.

This clonotype was picked up many times. The chain is built from TRBV6-6 and TRBJ2-7, with 11 bases identical to TRBD1. After removal of 6 bases from V and 4 bases from J, the junction contained 11 bases not matched to a gene. Germline lookup yields CDR1 MNHNY and CDR2 SVGAGI (reference sequence). This CDR3 contains 16 residues. CDR3 protein: CASSKTAGTGGYEQYF. The CDR3 DNA is TGTGCCAGCAGCAAGACGGCGGGGACAGGGGGGTACGAGCAGTACTTC.

This clonotype occurred a few times. In DNA form, the CDR3 reads TGTGCCAGCAACCTAAACAATGAGCAGTTCTTC. This codes for CASNLNNEQFF. V usage is TRBV11-1 and J usage is TRBJ2-1; no definite D call. Germline V gene data show CDR1 as SGHAT and CDR2 as FQDESV (reference sequence). The CDR3 runs 11 residues. V was shortened by 7 bases and J by 5 bases, with 6 bases between the two germline ends.

DNA for the CDR3: TGCGCCAGCAGCGCGCTTGGGACTCACGAGGGGAATTCACCCCTCCACTTT. Its protein is CASSALGTHEGNSPLHF. The rearrangement uses TRBV10-2 and TRBJ1-6; tentatively, D is TRBD1 (5 bases). The germline V gene encodes CDR1 WSHSY and CDR2 SAAADI. The CDR3 contains 17 residues. V shed 6 bases and J shed 7 bases, with 22 bases lying between them.

This clonotype was counted ten times or more. The chain has TRBV6-1 and TRBJ2-4, with 13 bases fitting TRBD2. This CDR3 comprises 16 residues. Trimming took 6 bases from V and 8 from J; bases not matched to a gene: 10. Germline V CDR1 and CDR2: MNHNS, SASEGT. CDR3 amino acids: CASRGGTSGMNDIQYF. The CDR3 coding sequence is TGTGCCAGCAGGGGCGGGACTAGCGGGATGAATGACATTCAGTACTTC.

The chain employs TRBV5-4 and TRBJ1-1; 7 bases agree with TRBD1. J was trimmed by 4 bases and V by 4 bases; bases with no gene match: 10. The CDR3 runs to 15 residues. Germline-derived CDR1 and CDR2 are SGHNT and YYREEE (reference sequence). The CDR3 here is CASSVGHRGITEAFF. The CDR3 region has the DNA TGTGCCAGCAGCGTGGGCCACAGGGGCATCACTGAAGCTTTCTTT. Together with reference TRBV5-4 and TRBJ1-1, the CDR3 gives the full variable domain: ETGVTQSPTHLIKTRGQQVTLRCSSQSGHNTVSWYQQALGQGPQFIFQYYREEENGRGNFPPRFSGLQFPNYSSELNVNALELDDSALYLCASSVGHRGITEAFFGQGTRLTVV.

The V call is TRBV20-1, the J call TRBJ2-3; 9 bases match TRBD2. Germline values: CDR1 DFQATT, CDR2 SNEGSKA (reference sequence). V lost 5 bases and J lost 4; bases outside the gene matches: 7. This CDR3 spans 14 amino acids. In DNA, the CDR3 is TGCAGTGCTGAGGGACTAGCTTTGGCAGATACGCAGTATTTT. Translating it yields CSAEGLALADTQYF.

Only a few counts were recorded for this clonotype. The chain carries TRBV20-1 and TRBJ2-7; TRBD1 aligns across 10 bases. Unmatched junction bases numbered 8, after V lost 4 bases and J lost 2 bases. The CDR3 contains 15 residues. Germline values: CDR1 DFQATT, CDR2 SNEGSKA (reference sequence). The CDR3 sequence: CSAILTGTGAYEQYF. For the CDR3, the DNA is TGCAGTGCTATTCTTACCGGGACAGGGGCCTACGAGCAGTACTTC.

This chain connects TRBV5-1 to TRBJ2-7; no clear D. Germline CDR1 is SGHRS and CDR2 is YFSETQ. The CDR3 is 13 residues long. The ends were cut back, 0 bases at V and 3 bases at J, with 7 bases in the middle. The CDR3 DNA sequence: TGCGCCAGCAGCTTGGGACGTGACTACGAGCAGTACTTC. As protein: CASSLGRDYEQYF.

This chain uses TRBV5-6 with TRBJ1-5; 7 bases match TRBD1. The CDR3 has 14 residues. Germline assignment: CDR1 SGHDT and CDR2 YYEEEE. J lost 4 bases, V lost 4 bases, and 5 bases had no gene match. This chain's CDR3 is CASSIGQDNQPQHF. In DNA, the CDR3 is TGTGCCAGCAGCATCGGACAGGATAATCAGCCCCAGCATTTT. The full variable domain, rest sourced from reference TRBV5-6 and TRBJ1-5, is DAGVTQSPTHLIKTRGQQVTLRCSPKSGHDTVSWYQQALGQGPQFIFQYYEEEERQRGNFPDRFSGHQFPNYSSELNVNALLLGDSALYLCASSIGQDNQPQHFGDGTRLSIL.

Many counts were recorded for this clonotype. The rearrangement joins TRBV7-9 to TRBJ2-3; weak D call: TRBD2 (6 bases). Trimming left V 3 bases short and J 4 bases short, with 11 bases between. Germline V gene lookup returns CDR1 SEHNR and CDR2 FQNEAQ (reference sequence). CDR3 length: 14 residues. Here the CDR3 DNA reads TGTGCCAGCAGCTTTGGCGGGAAGGCAGATACGCAGTATTTT. Its translation is CASSFGGKADTQYF. Together with reference TRBV7-9 and TRBJ2-3, the CDR3 gives the full variable domain: DTGVSQNPRHKITKRGQNVTFRCDPISEHNRLYWYRQTLGQGPEFLTYFQNEAQLEKSRLLSDRFSAERPKGSFSTLEIQRTEQGDSAMYLCASSFGGKADTQYFGPGTRLTVL.

This clonotype came up a few times. The rearrangement joins TRBV3-1 to TRBJ2-4, with D uncertain. The CDR3 covers 17 residues. CDR1 and CDR2 from the germline V gene are LGHDT and YNNKEL (reference sequence). Trimming took 0 bases from V and 1 from J, leaving 13 bases between them. The CDR3 protein is CASSQDQPGWAKNIQYF. CDR3 nucleotide sequence: TGTGCCAGCAGCCAAGATCAACCCGGGTGGGCCAAAAACATTCAGTACTTC.

The rearrangement uses TRBV6-1 and TRBJ1-1; weak D call: TRBD1 (6 bases). Germline V lookup: CDR1 MNHNS, CDR2 SASEGT. The CDR3 is 12 amino acids. Deletions cut 6 bases from V and 7 bases from J, with 12 bases between. The DNA of the CDR3 is TGTGCCAGCAGCAAAAAACAGGGTGAAGCTTTCTTT. Protein sequence: CASSKKQGEAFF.

In its sample, this clonotype was seen many times. This chain connects TRBV20-1 to TRBJ1-1; 9 bases line up with TRBD1. CDR1 and CDR2 (germline): DFQATT, SNEGSKA (reference sequence). The CDR3 is made up of 15 amino acids. V shed 1 base, J shed 3 bases, and the junction held 6 bases outside the gene matches. CDR3 in DNA: TGCAGTGCTAGAGGTACAGGGGGCGGTTACACTGAAGCTTTCTTT. Its protein product is CSARGTGGGYTEAFF.

V is TRBV18 and J is TRBJ1-2; 7 bases are shared with TRBD1. J was trimmed by 4 bases and V by 4 bases; bases with no gene match: 6. The CDR3 has 14 residues. The germline CDR1 and CDR2 sequences are KGHSH and LQKENI. CDR3 amino acids: CASSLRDRPYGYTF. CDR3 coding DNA: TGTGCCAGCTCACTCCGGGACAGACCCTATGGCTACACCTTC.

The rearrangement joins TRBV20-1 to TRBJ2-7; 9 bases map to TRBD2. Per germline, CDR1 DFQATT and CDR2 SNEGSKA (reference sequence). Trimming took 5 bases from V and 5 from J; bases not matched to a gene: 7. CDR3 length: 13 amino acids. DNA of the CDR3: TGCAGTGCTCAACGGACTAGCGCCCACGAGCAGTACTTC. Its translation is CSAQRTSAHEQYF.

This clonotype has a count of ten or more. Germline is not matched at one junction end, which may reflect a read error. The chain couples TRBV12-3 or TRBV12-4 to TRBJ2-3; tentatively, D is TRBD2 (5 bases). There are 11 residues in the CDR3. CDR3: CASSFSRGADF. For the CDR3, the DNA is TGTGCCAGCAGTTTTAGTCGCGGAGCGGATTTT.